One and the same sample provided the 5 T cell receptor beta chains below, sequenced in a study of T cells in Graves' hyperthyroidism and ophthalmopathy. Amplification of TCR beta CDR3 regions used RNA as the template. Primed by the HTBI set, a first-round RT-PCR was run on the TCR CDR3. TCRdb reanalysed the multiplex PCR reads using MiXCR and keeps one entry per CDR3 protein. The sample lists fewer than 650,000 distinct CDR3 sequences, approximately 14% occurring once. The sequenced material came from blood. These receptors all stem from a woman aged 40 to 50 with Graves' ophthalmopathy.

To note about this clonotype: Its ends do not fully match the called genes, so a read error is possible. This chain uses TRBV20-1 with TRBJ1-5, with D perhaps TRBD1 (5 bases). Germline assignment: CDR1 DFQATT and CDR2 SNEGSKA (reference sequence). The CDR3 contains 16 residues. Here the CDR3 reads CGARDPMTVGNQPQHF. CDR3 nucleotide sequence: TGCGGTGCTAGAGATCCCATGACAGTTGGCAATCAGCCCCAGCATTTT.

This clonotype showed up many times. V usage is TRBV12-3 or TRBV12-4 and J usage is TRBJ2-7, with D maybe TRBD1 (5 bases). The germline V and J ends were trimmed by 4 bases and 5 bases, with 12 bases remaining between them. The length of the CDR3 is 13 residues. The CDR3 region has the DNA TGTGCCAGCAGTTCACAGGTCGCGGACGAGCAGTACTTC. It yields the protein CASSSQVADEQYF.

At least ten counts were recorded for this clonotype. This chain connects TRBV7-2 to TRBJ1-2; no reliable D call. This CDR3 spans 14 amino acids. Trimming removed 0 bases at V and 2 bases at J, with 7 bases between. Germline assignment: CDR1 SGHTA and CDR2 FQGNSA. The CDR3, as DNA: TGTGCCAGCAGCTTAGCGCCCGGGAACTATGGCTACACCTTC. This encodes CASSLAPGNYGYTF.

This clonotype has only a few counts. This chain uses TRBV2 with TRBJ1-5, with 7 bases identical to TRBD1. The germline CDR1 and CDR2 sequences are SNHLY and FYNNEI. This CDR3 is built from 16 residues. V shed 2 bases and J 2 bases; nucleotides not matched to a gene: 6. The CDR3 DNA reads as TGTGCCAGCAGTGAATATGGACAGGTTGGCAATCAGCCCCAGCATTTT. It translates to CASSEYGQVGNQPQHF.

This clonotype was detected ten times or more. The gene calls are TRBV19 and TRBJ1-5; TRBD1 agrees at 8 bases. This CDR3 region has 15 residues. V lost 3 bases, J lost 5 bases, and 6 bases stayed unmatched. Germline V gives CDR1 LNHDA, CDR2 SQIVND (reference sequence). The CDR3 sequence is CASSIQGARDQPQHF. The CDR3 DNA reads TGTGCCAGTAGTATCCAGGGGGCGAGGGATCAGCCCCAGCATTTT.